This note documents a single T cell receptor beta chain sequence. This entry is derived from a study of T cell responses to AZD1222 COVID-19 vaccine. Germline V gene lookup returns CDR1 SGHVS and CDR2 FNYEAQ. The CDR3 is 15 residues long. Trimming at V came to 4 bases and at J to 3 bases, leaving 8 bases not matched to a gene. TCRdb's copy holds only in-frame clones and misses some; the assay was immunoSEQ multiplex PCR. Of 130,000 to 150,000 clones detected, approximately 86% appear once; the ten largest clones hold roughly 5.1%. Analyses pooled second doses at about 4 or about 12 weeks. The sequenced sample was peripheral blood, obtained 28 days after the second AZD1222 dose. The J gene is TRBJ2-7, the V gene TRBV7-6; 8 nucleotides match TRBD1. The clonotype originates from an adult who received the AZD1222 COVID-19 vaccine. CDR3 residues: CASSSQTGAVYEQYF. The CDR3 DNA reads TGTGCCAGCAGCTCTCAGACAGGGGCAGTCTACGAGCAGTACTTC.